Below are 14 T cell receptor beta chains sequenced from a single sample in a study of blood T cell repertoires in COVID-19. This table comes from immunoSEQ multiplex PCR, and its TCRdb copy is limited to in-frame clones, with some not included. The sample holds tens of thousands of clones, almost 85% seen once. Sequenced input: peripheral blood. Source of these receptors: a woman older than 75 with acute or convalescent COVID-19.

The J gene is TRBJ2-4, the V gene TRBV12-3 or TRBV12-4; D is possibly TRBD2 (7 bases). V gave up 2 bases and J gave up 16 bases, with 18 bases separating them. This CDR3 spans 13 amino acids. CDR3 DNA: TGTGCCAGCAGTTTAATGAGGGGGGGCGCCAGCTACTTC. As protein: CASSLMRGGASYF.

The chain uses TRBV3-1 (or the pseudogene TRBV3-2) and TRBJ1-2; D might be TRBD1 (5 bases). In germline, CDR1 is LGHDT, CDR2 YNNKEL (reference sequence). Trimming removed 5 bases at V and 4 bases at J, with 8 bases between. This CDR3 contains 12 residues. Here the CDR3 DNA reads TGTGCCAGCAGCAGGGGCTCCTATGGCTACACCTTC. Residues: CASSRGSYGYTF.

V usage is TRBV28 and J usage is TRBJ2-3, with 7 bases aligning to TRBD2. J was trimmed by 6 bases and V by 8 bases; bases with no gene match: 14. Germline CDR1 is MDHEN and CDR2 is SYDVKM. The CDR3 length is 15 residues. The CDR3 coding sequence is TGTGCCAGCCTGGCCTCAAGCGGGAAGGCGGATACGCAGTATTTT. Protein sequence: CASLASSGKADTQYF.

This rearrangement joins TRBV6-1 to TRBJ2-1; 7 nucleotides match TRBD1. Per germline, CDR1 MNHNS and CDR2 SASEGT. This CDR3 is built from 17 residues. The junction had 10 bases not matched to a gene; V was cut back by 3 bases and J by 2 bases. CDR3 loop: CASSERPTGVPYNEQFF. The CDR3 coding sequence is TGTGCCAGCAGTGAGCGCCCAACAGGGGTCCCCTACAATGAGCAGTTCTTC.

This clone was picked up one time. The CDR3 nucleotides are TGCGCCAGCACCCGGGACAGGGACACCGGGGAGCTGTTTTTT. As protein: CASTRDRDTGELFF. The chain recombines TRBV5-1 with TRBJ2-2; TRBD1 matches at 9 bases. J lost 3 bases, V lost 6 bases, and 3 bases had no gene match. The CDR3 is 14 amino acids. Germline lookup yields CDR1 SGHRS and CDR2 YFSETQ.

A few counts support this clone. This CDR3 reads CSAEEEKLFF. The CDR3 bases are TGCAGTGCCGAAGAGGAAAAACTGTTTTTT. The chain employs TRBV20-1 and TRBJ1-4, with D hard to call. Germline V gives CDR1 DFQATT, CDR2 SNEGSKA (reference sequence). The V gene lost 6 bases and the J gene lost 8 bases, with 7 bases spanning the gap. The CDR3 has 10 residues.

The J gene is TRBJ1-2, the V gene TRBV3-1 (or the pseudogene TRBV3-2), with D perhaps matching TRBD1 (6 bases). The CDR3 contains 16 residues. Germline V gene lookup returns CDR1 LGHDT and CDR2 YNNKEL (reference sequence). The V gene lost 5 bases and the J gene lost 3 bases, with 19 bases spanning the gap. CDR3 amino acids: CASSARTVLGHYGYTF. The DNA for the CDR3 is TGTGCCAGCAGCGCCCGGACAGTTTTGGGGCACTATGGCTACACCTTC.

Only one count was recorded for this clone. V and J are TRBV7-3 and TRBJ2-2; 7 bases match TRBD1. CDR3 size: 16 residues. Trimming took 1 base from V and 0 from J; bases not matched to a gene: 2. Germline V gene sequence: CDR1 SGHTA, CDR2 FQGTGA. As DNA, the CDR3 is TGTGCCAGCAGCTTAAAGGGACAGTCGAACACCGGGGAGCTGTTTTTT. The encoded protein is CASSLKGQSNTGELFF. Using reference TRBV7-3 and TRBJ2-2 for the parts outside the CDR3, the full variable domain is GAGVSQTPSNKVTEKGKYVELRCDPISGHTALYWYRQSLGQGPEFLIYFQGTGAADDSGLPNDRFFAVRPEGSVSTLKIQRTERGDSAVYLCASSLKGQSNTGELFFGEGSRLTVL.

The chain combines TRBV7-2 with TRBJ2-5; TRBD2 aligns across 7 bases. The germline gives CDR1 SGHTA, CDR2 FQGNSA. Trimming at V came to 4 bases and at J to 5 bases, leaving 7 bases not matched to a gene. This CDR3 comprises 14 residues. CDR3 amino acids: CASSYGTIFETQYF. In DNA form, the CDR3 reads TGTGCCAGCAGCTACGGGACTATTTTCGAGACCCAGTACTTC.

The genes are TRBV5-4 and TRBJ2-7, with TRBD1 matching over 9 bases. V lost 4 bases and J lost 5; bases outside the gene matches: 7. CDR1 and CDR2 from the germline V gene are SGHNT and YYREEE (reference sequence). There are 14 residues in the CDR3. CDR3 amino acids: CASSPTGTGNEQYF. The CDR3 DNA reads TGTGCCAGCAGCCCAACCGGGACAGGGAACGAGCAGTACTTC.

V and J are TRBV13 and TRBJ2-6, with TRBD1 matching over 7 bases. CDR3 length equals 17 residues. CDR1 is PRHDT and CDR2 is FYEKMQ in the germline V gene (reference sequence). The junction had 7 bases not matched to a gene; V was cut back by 5 bases and J by 0 bases. DNA for the CDR3: TGTGCCAGCAGCACCGGGACAGCATTCTCTGGGGCCAACGTCCTGACTTTC. Protein: CASSTGTAFSGANVLTF.

The chain carries TRBV11-2 and TRBJ2-1, with D perhaps matching TRBD2 (6 bases). V lost 11 bases to trimming and J lost 5 bases, with 13 bases between them. In germline, CDR1 is SGHAT, CDR2 FQNNGV. This CDR3 comprises 12 residues. The CDR3 nucleotides read TGTGCCTGGAGCGGGTATAACAATGAGCAGTTCTTC. This encodes CAWSGYNNEQFF.

This clone was recorded once. The rearrangement uses TRBV5-1 and TRBJ1-1; D unresolved. CDR3 length: 14 amino acids. V dropped 2 bases and J dropped 1 base, with 9 bases sitting between them. CDR1 is SGHRS and CDR2 is YFSETQ in the germline V gene. The CDR3 bases are TGCGCCAGCAGCTTCTCTCGGGGGAACACTGAAGCTTTCTTT. Translated: CASSFSRGNTEAFF. Using reference TRBV5-1 and TRBJ1-1 for the parts outside the CDR3, the full variable domain is KAGVTQTPRYLIKTRGQQVTLSCSPISGHRSVSWYQQTPGQGLQFLFEYFSETQRNKGNFPGRFSGRQFSNSRSEMNVSTLELGDSALYLCASSFSRGNTEAFFGQGTRLTVV.

This chain links TRBV9 with TRBJ2-3, with 9 bases identical to TRBD2. The germline gives CDR1 SGDLS, CDR2 YYNGEE. Germline trimming cut 0 bases from V and 2 bases from J; bases unmatched to any gene: 7. The CDR3 is 17 amino acids. The CDR3 nucleotides read TGTGCCAGCAGCGTAGGGCTAGCGGGGTCCGTCACAGATACGCAGTATTTT. As protein: CASSVGLAGSVTDTQYF.